The 19 T cell receptor beta chains presented below share a single source sample, sequenced in a study of regulatory T cells in long-lasting Graves disease (dated by TCRdb to about 2021). Library prep was done by multiplex PCR. Reads for this sample came from an Illumina HiSeq 4000. iRepertoire HTBI primers and Arm-PCR amplification of CDR3 regions were used to construct TCR beta libraries. The raw public reads went through TCRdb reprocessing: fastp at Q25, MiXCR clone calling, in-frame beta chains kept. Here each entry gathers all rows of one CDR3 protein and keeps the most common genes and DNA. This sample gives approximately 470,000 distinct CDR3 sequences in total; roughly 15% of them show up just once. The top ten hold 12% of the sample. The time point label for this specimen denotes: newly diagnosed GD, antithyroid drugs for less than 3 months. For both TCR sequencing and RNA sequencing, RNA was extracted from PBMCs in TRIzol.

The data also belong to a second study, concerning T cells in Graves' hyperthyroidism and ophthalmopathy.

The material was peripheral blood mononuclear cells (PBMCs), obtained at new diagnosis, from a patient treated with antithyroid drugs. All receptors come from a man between 35 and 55 years old with Graves disease. Donor details come from another sample of the same person, matched by shared clones.

The chain carries TRBV10-3 and TRBJ2-3, with 8 bases lining up with TRBD2. Germline values: CDR1 ENHRY, CDR2 SYGVKD. The CDR3 runs 15 residues. After removal of 7 bases from V and 0 bases from J, the junction contained 6 bases not matched to a gene. The CDR3 reads CAINAGGSSTDTQYF. The CDR3, as DNA: TGTGCCATCAACGCGGGAGGAAGTAGCACAGATACGCAGTATTTT.

The V call is TRBV4-1, the J call TRBJ2-3, with D tentatively TRBD2 (5 bases). This CDR3 has 16 amino acids. Germline-derived CDR1 and CDR2 are MGHRA and YSYEKL. V lost 4 bases and J 2 bases, leaving 16 bases between the germline ends. The CDR3 DNA is TGCGCCAGCAGCCTACGGGATCGGGGAGCCACAGATACGCAGTATTTT. Amino acids: CASSLRDRGATDTQYF.

The chain uses TRBV19 and TRBJ2-1; TRBD2 matches at 8 bases. The CDR3 length is 16 residues. Germline V CDR1 and CDR2: LNHDA, SQIVND (reference sequence). J lost 3 bases, V lost 0 bases, and 4 bases had no gene match. CDR3 loop: CASSIDRTSSYNEQFF. In DNA, the CDR3 is TGTGCCAGTAGTATAGACAGGACTAGCAGCTACAATGAGCAGTTCTTC.

The chain uses TRBV29-1 and TRBJ2-3; TRBD2 matches 14 bases. This CDR3 contains 16 residues. V trimming: 6 bases; J trimming: 3 bases; junction bases outside the gene matches: 8. Germline V gene data show CDR1 as SQVTM and CDR2 as ANQGSEA. The CDR3 is CSVDGTSGRGTDTQYF. CDR3 coding DNA: TGCAGCGTAGACGGGACTAGCGGGAGAGGGACAGATACGCAGTATTTT.

This clonotype was counted many times. The chain couples TRBV7-8 to TRBJ1-4, with D uncertain. The V and J ends lost 1 base and 8 bases respectively, with 11 bases between them. CDR1 and CDR2 from the germline V gene are SGHVS and FQNEAQ. The CDR3 consists of 14 residues. CDR3 region: CASSLGRHGEKLFF. The CDR3 DNA reads TGTGCCAGCAGCTTAGGGCGGCACGGGGAAAAACTGTTTTTT.

This clonotype was seen just once. The V gene is TRBV29-1, the J gene TRBJ2-1; either TRBD1 or TRBD2 may fit D (5 bases each). The ends were cut back, 2 bases at V and 9 bases at J, with 11 bases in the middle. CDR3 length: 12 residues. CDR1 and CDR2 from the germline V gene are SQVTM and ANQGSEA. The CDR3 nucleotides read TGCAGCGTTGAATCGAGGGGTGGTGAGCAGTTCTTC. Its translation is CSVESRGGEQFF.

This clonotype was seen more than once but under ten times. V is TRBV19 and J is TRBJ2-1; 9 bases line up with TRBD2. Unmatched junction bases numbered 9, after V lost 6 bases and J lost 0 bases. Germline values: CDR1 LNHDA, CDR2 SQIVND (reference sequence). The CDR3 is 17 amino acids. The CDR3 protein is CASSPWLAGSSYNEQFF. CDR3 coding DNA: TGTGCCAGTAGCCCCTGGCTAGCGGGGAGCTCCTACAATGAGCAGTTCTTC.

This clonotype was detected ten times or more. The gene calls are TRBV11-2 and TRBJ2-1; D call uncertain. There are 13 residues in the CDR3. V was cut by 0 bases and J by 10 bases, with 10 bases left in between. Germline CDR1 reads SGHAT; CDR2 reads FQNNGV. CDR3 sequence reads: CASSLEKVLEQFF. The CDR3 DNA reads TGTGCCAGCAGCTTAGAGAAGGTTTTAGAGCAGTTCTTC.

V is TRBV12-3 or TRBV12-4 and J is TRBJ2-2; D may correspond to TRBD1 or TRBD2 (6 bases each). The V end lost 7 bases, the J end lost 5 bases, and 17 bases lay between the germline ends. The CDR3 sequence is 15 residues long. In nucleotides, the CDR3 is TGTGCCAGCAACTGGGGGGCAGGGGAGACCGGGGAGCTGTTTTTT. Translating it yields CASNWGAGETGELFF.

This clonotype was seen more than once but under ten times. This rearrangement joins TRBV24-1 to TRBJ2-2; TRBD2 might be the D (5 bases). V dropped 0 bases and J dropped 5 bases, with 9 bases sitting between them. Germline CDR1 is KGHDR and CDR2 is SFDVKD. The CDR3 spans 15 residues. The CDR3 DNA reads as TGTGCCACCAGTGATTTGCCCTCGGGGACCGGGGAGCTGTTTTTT. It codes for CATSDLPSGTGELFF.

The sample holds many counts of this clonotype. V usage is TRBV28 and J usage is TRBJ2-7; 8 bases align to TRBD2. The J segment lost 0 bases and the V segment lost 6 bases, leaving 7 bases of the junction unmatched. Germline V lookup: CDR1 MDHEN, CDR2 SYDVKM. CDR3 length: 15 amino acids. CDR3 DNA sequence: TGTGCCAGCAGCCCAACTAGCGGCCCCTCCTACGAGCAGTACTTC. This codes for CASSPTSGPSYEQYF.

DNA of the CDR3: TGTGCCAGCAGTTTAGGGAATTATGCTGAAGCTTTCTTT. The encoded protein is CASSLGNYAEAFF. The rearrangement links TRBV12-3 or TRBV12-4 to TRBJ1-1; no reliable D call. V shed 1 base and J shed 6 bases, with 9 bases lying between them. This CDR3 region has 13 residues.

The sample holds a few counts of this clonotype. The rearrangement joins TRBV30 to TRBJ2-7; 10 bases fit TRBD2. The CDR3 runs 12 residues. The germline V gene has CDR1 GTSNPN and CDR2 SVGIG (reference sequence). The J segment lost 3 bases and the V segment lost 8 bases, leaving 4 bases of the junction unmatched. CDR3 protein: CAHGTSVYEQYF. The CDR3, as DNA: TGTGCCCACGGGACTAGCGTCTACGAGCAGTACTTC.

The sample holds many counts of this clonotype. This sequence joins TRBV27 and TRBJ1-2; a possible D gene is TRBD1 (6 bases). This CDR3 is built from 16 residues. From germline, CDR1 is MNHEY and CDR2 SMNVEV (reference sequence). V lost 4 bases, J lost 4 bases, and 19 bases lay in between. CDR3: CASSSLIRGGSYGYTF. CDR3 DNA: TGTGCCAGCAGTTCCCTCATCAGGGGAGGAAGCTATGGCTACACCTTC.

Comment on this clonotype: A clone one base away is much larger, so this may be a read error. The V gene is TRBV11-2, the J gene TRBJ2-3; D possibly corresponds to TRBD2 (5 bases). The length of the CDR3 is 15 residues. From germline, CDR1 is SGHAT and CDR2 FQNNGV. In DNA form, the CDR3 reads TGTGCCAGCAGCTTTTTGCTAGGGTTTAGATACGAGCGGTACTTC. Translating it yields CASSFLLGFRYERYF.

This clonotype was observed at least ten times. V and J are TRBV20-1 and TRBJ2-7; 12 bases are shared with TRBD2. V dropped 6 bases and J dropped 1; count of bases not matched to a gene: 4. Germline V gives CDR1 DFQATT, CDR2 SNEGSKA (reference sequence). This CDR3 contains 14 residues. The CDR3 here is CSASGLAGSYEQYF. In DNA form, the CDR3 reads TGCAGTGCGTCAGGACTAGCGGGATCCTACGAGCAGTACTTC.

The gene calls are TRBV25-1 and TRBJ2-7; 8 bases match TRBD2. Germline V gives CDR1 MGHDK, CDR2 SYGVNS. Germline trimming cut 6 bases from V and 1 base from J; bases unmatched to any gene: 14. The CDR3 sequence is 17 residues long. This CDR3 reads CASSALDWTSRSYEQYF. DNA of the CDR3: TGTGCCAGCAGCGCATTGGATTGGACTAGCAGATCCTACGAGCAGTACTTC.

To note about this clonotype: The junction departs from germline at one end; a sequencing error may be responsible. The V gene is TRBV12-3 or TRBV12-4, the J gene TRBJ2-7; unclear D gene. This CDR3 has 11 residues. Written as DNA, the CDR3 is TGTACCAGCAGTAGCCTCTACGAGCAGTACTTC. It specifies CTSSSLYEQYF.

The table lists this clonotype with a few counts. The chain uses TRBV19 and TRBJ1-2, with no clear D. The V and J ends lost 2 bases and 5 bases respectively, with 27 bases between them. Germline CDR1 is LNHDA and CDR2 is SQIVND (reference sequence). The CDR3 runs 19 residues. The CDR3 here is CASSIFGRAAPHAVYGYTF. CDR3 DNA sequence: TGTGCCAGTAGTATATTTGGAAGAGCGGCTCCTCACGCTGTATATGGCTACACCTTC.